This TCR beta chain derives from a study of T cells in narcolepsy. V lost 5 bases and J lost 1; bases outside the gene matches: 5. The CDR3 consists of 17 residues. In germline, CDR1 is SEHNR, CDR2 FQNEAQ (reference sequence). The assay was immunoSEQ multiplex PCR, and TCRdb's table has in-frame clones only and misses some. The sample has roughly 35,000 clones; approximately 85% are singletons. The chain uses TRBV7-9 and TRBJ2-1; the match to TRBD2 covers 13 bases. This sequence was found in a human donor with narcolepsy. The sample comprised CD45RA- memory CD4+ T cells from PBMCs. The CDR3: CASSQTSGGPSYNEQFF. CDR3 bases: TGTGCCAGCAGCCAGACTAGCGGGGGGCCTTCCTACAATGAGCAGTTCTTC. Variable domain in full (rest from reference TRBV7-9 and TRBJ2-1): DTGVSQNPRHKITKRGQNVTFRCDPISEHNRLYWYRQTLGQGPEFLTYFQNEAQLEKSRLLSDRFSAERPKGSFSTLEIQRTEQGDSAMYLCASSQTSGGPSYNEQFFGPGTRLTVL.